This is a list of T cell receptor beta chains from one sample in a study of long-term antiretroviral therapy in people with HIV. Assay used: immunoSEQ multiplex PCR; TCRdb lists only in-frame clones, some missing. Seen here are about 34,000 clones, roughly four fifths observed once, and the top ten hold roughly 7.9%. The sequences come from unsorted PBMCs, collected 0.4 years before starting antiretroviral therapy. These receptors were taken from a man younger than 30 with HIV. Both conserved end residues are part of each CDR3. The order of the fields is clone size, D gene, V gene, CDR3 protein. D genes are given only for firm matches. Clone sizes are given selectively: once, few, many, or a class where the clone is expanded.

>-|-|TRBV4-2
CASSRGQFTGELFF
>-|-|TRBV6-1
CASSTSRDIYNEQFF
>-|-|TRBV7-8
CASSLAFPYQETQYF
>-|TRBD1|TRBV7-9
CASSFRGGTGRTGELFF
>few|TRBD2|TRBV18
CASSPRLAGASYNEQFF
>-|-|TRBV9
CASSVAEETQYF
>few|-|TRBV27
CASSLGSSSTDTQYF
>once|TRBD1|TRBV28
CASSSPIPFMGQGMEGYTF
>-|-|TRBV30
CAWSHISYEQYF
>-|-|TRBV6-6
CASSYGNEQFF
>-|-|TRBV5-1
CASSLGGTGELFF
>-|-|TRBV5-4
CASRHRDGGYNEQFF
>-|-|TRBV5-4
CASTNPSGTGELFF
>-|-|TRBV6-1
CASSEAGLNYGYTF
>-|TRBD1|TRBV7-8
CASSPAGTGEIYGYTF
>-|-|TRBV11-2
CASSDGLFKNNEQFF
>-|-|TRBV10-1
CASITPGERYEQYF
>-|-|TRBV6-6
CASSSGVGAYEQYF
>-|-|TRBV5-6
CASSYGRRDTEAFF
>few|-|TRBV7-9
CASSLEGNSPLHF
>-|TRBD1|TRBV11-2
CASSSNRGVEYF
>-|-|TRBV5-4
CASSSQRGPAYEQYF
>few|-|TRBV2
CASRGAPLNSPLHF
>-|-|TRBV29-1
CSVEELAIEQFF
>-|-|TRBV28
CASNAGNQPQHF
>-|TRBD2|TRBV10-1
CASSDRGRTQYF
>few|-|TRBV19
CASSGTGGRGQPQHF
>-|-|TRBV19
CASTWGAGELFF
>-|-|TRBV13
CASSLGSSSYEQYF
>few|-|TRBV19
CASSIGRYGGQPQHF
>-|-|TRBV11-2
CASSFKGRGHTDTQYF
>-|TRBD2|TRBV19
CASRVTSGASSGANVLTF
>-|-|TRBV19
CASSHRANYGYTF
>-|-|TRBV7-7
CASSQTGLEGDTQYF
>-|-|TRBV6-5
CAVPGVPNEKLFF
>-|TRBD1|TRBV7-9
CASSLEQGAGDTQYF
>-|-|TRBV4-1
CASSQGGGSYEQYF
>-|-|TRBV6-6
CASSYQFRETQYF